This is a list of T cell receptor beta chains from one sample in a study of beta chain features in type 1 diabetes. Assay: immunoSEQ multiplex PCR; the TCRdb copy retains only in-frame clones and omits some. This table holds about 450,000 clones, around 10% found once. The sample was naive CD4+ T cells from blood. These receptors all come from a woman aged 18-29 years in good health. The CDR3 runs from the conserved cysteine through the conserved F or W. D genes are given only for firm matches. Some rows have no size entry. The others give once, few or many, or a class for an expanded clone.

cdr3_length | d_call | j_call | v_call | clone_size | cdr3_nt | cdr3_aa
13 | NA | TRBJ1-1 | TRBV27 | few | TGTGCCAGCAGTCAGAAGTGGAACACTGAAGCTTTCTTT | CASSQKWNTEAFF
13 | NA | TRBJ2-3 | TRBV6-5 | NA | TGTGCCACCAGGCGCAGGGGCCGAGATACGCAGTATTTT | CATRRRGRDTQYF
13 | NA | TRBJ1-1 | TRBV10-3 | NA | TGTGCCATCAGTGGAGGGGGGAACACTGAAGCTTTCTTT | CAISGGGNTEAFF
13 | NA | TRBJ1-2 | TRBV27 | NA | TGTGCCAGCAGTTTGGTCTTAGGGTATGGCTACACCTTC | CASSLVLGYGYTF
15 | TRBD1 | TRBJ1-5 | TRBV4-1 | NA | TGCGCCAGCAGCCAAGGACAGGGAGCGGGGCAGCCCCAGCATTTT | CASSQGQGAGQPQHF
12 | NA | TRBJ2-6 | TRBV29-1 | few | TGCAGCGTTGGTATTGGGGCCAACGTCCTGACTTTC | CSVGIGANVLTF
13 | NA | TRBJ1-2 | TRBV7-3 | few | TGTGCCAGCAGCGTTGCACCTACTGGGGGCTACACCTTC | CASSVAPTGGYTF
12 | NA | TRBJ1-5 | TRBV23-1 | NA | TGCGCCAGCAGTCAATTGAACCAGCCCCAGCATTTT | CASSQLNQPQHF
15 | TRBD2 | TRBJ2-1 | TRBV5-4 | few | TGTGCCAGCAGCTATGGACTAGCGATCGACAATGAGCAGTTCTTC | CASSYGLAIDNEQFF
13 | NA | TRBJ1-1 | TRBV29-1 | NA | TGCAGCGCCGACTCCCACAGGAACACTGAAGCTTTCTTT | CSADSHRNTEAFF
14 | TRBD1 | TRBJ1-5 | TRBV10-3 | NA | TGTGCCATCAGAGATAGACAGGGGAATCAGCCCCAGCATTTT | CAIRDRQGNQPQHF
15 | TRBD1 | TRBJ1-4 | TRBV7-2 | NA | TGTGCCAGCAGCTTAGTGCCATGGGACAGTGAAAAACTGTTTTTT | CASSLVPWDSEKLFF
13 | NA | TRBJ2-7 | TRBV14 | once | TGTGCCAGCAGCCAACTTCGAATCGACGAGCAGTACTTC | CASSQLRIDEQYF
13 | NA | TRBJ1-6 | TRBV7-2 | NA | TGTGCCAGCAGCTTAGAACGGGAGACCTTCCTCCACTTT | CASSLERETFLHF
14 | NA | TRBJ1-1 | TRBV14 | few | TGTGCCAGCAGCCAAGATTGGGGGGACACTGAAGCTTTCTTT | CASSQDWGDTEAFF
14 | TRBD1 | TRBJ2-1 | TRBV5-6 | NA | TGTGCCAGCAGCTGGGACAGCTCCTACAATGAGCAGTTCTTC | CASSWDSSYNEQFF
10 | NA | TRBJ2-5 | TRBV30 | many | TGTGCCCCAGGGCTGGAGACCCAGTACTTC | CAPGLETQYF
15 | NA | TRBJ1-2 | TRBV30 | NA | TGTGCCTGGAGTTTTAGGGGGGGTCAACTCTATGGCTACACCTTC | CAWSFRGGQLYGYTF
16 | TRBD1 | TRBJ1-1 | TRBV9 | few | TGTGCCAGCAGCGGGACAGGTGGGGGCATGAACACTGAAGCTTTCTTT | CASSGTGGGMNTEAFF
17 | NA | TRBJ1-2 | TRBV11-3 | NA | TGTGCCAGCAGCTTAGATGAGGTCGGGGCAGGGAACTATGGCTACACCTTC | CASSLDEVGAGNYGYTF
14 | NA | TRBJ1-2 | TRBV15 | once | TGTGCCACCAGCAGAGAGAGCCTAATCGGTGGCTACACCTTC | CATSRESLIGGYTF
15 | NA | TRBJ2-3 | TRBV11-1 | NA | TGTGCCAGCAGCCTCAGGGCGGGGACCACAGATACGCAGTATTTT | CASSLRAGTTDTQYF
13 | NA | TRBJ2-3 | TRBV19 | NA | TGTGCCACCCGAGGGGTCGGCACAGATACGCAGTATTTT | CATRGVGTDTQYF
14 | NA | TRBJ2-3 | TRBV10-3 | few | TGTGCCATCAGTGAATCCACGTACACAGATACGCAGTATTTT | CAISESTYTDTQYF
15 | TRBD2 | TRBJ2-1 | TRBV14 | NA | TGTGCCAGCAGACCGGGGACTAGCGGAAACAATGAGCAGTTCTTC | CASRPGTSGNNEQFF
19 | TRBD1 | TRBJ2-1 | TRBV4-1 | NA | TGCGCCAGCAGCTCTAAAAGAGGTGTAGGACAGGGAATTTTTGATGAGCAGTTCTTC | CASSSKRGVGQGIFDEQFF
14 | NA | TRBJ2-1 | TRBV15 | NA | TGTGCCACCAGCAGAGATGCCTCCCGGAGTGAGCAGTTCTTC | CATSRDASRSEQFF
16 | NA | TRBJ2-6 | TRBV4-3 | many | TGCGCCAGCAGCGAAAGGACAGCCTCTGGGGCCAACGTCCTGACTTTC | CASSERTASGANVLTF
15 | TRBD1 | TRBJ2-5 | TRBV7-9 | few | TGTGCCAGCAGTGATAGACAGGGCGTTGGGGAGACCCAGTACTTC | CASSDRQGVGETQYF